A single sample gave rise to the 18 T cell receptor beta chains below, sequenced in a study of blood T cell repertoires in COVID-19 (dated by TCRdb to between 2020 and 2021). The library came from the immunoSEQ multiplex PCR assay. The clones in this table, taken by TCRdb from immuneACCESS, are in-frame only. Not every clone is retained; where verified, under half of the shortfall comes from an unresolved V gene, and the cause of the rest is unknown. The sample table records about 16,000 clones; 89% of these occur just once. The ten largest clones add up to around a tenth of the sample. Sequencing was performed on peripheral blood. The origin of the receptors is an older man with acute or convalescent COVID-19.

This chain links TRBV15 with TRBJ1-1; unclear D gene. This CDR3 has 14 residues. Trimming removed 3 bases at V and 0 bases at J, with 8 bases between. The germline V gene has CDR1 LNHNV and CDR2 YYDKDF (reference sequence). The CDR3 DNA reads TGTGCCACCAGCAGGAGATCCGTGAACACTGAAGCTTTCTTT. This translates into CATSRRSVNTEAFF.

V and J are TRBV14 and TRBJ2-2; D unclear. CDR1 is SGHDN, CDR2 FVKESK, per germline. V dropped 4 bases and J dropped 4 bases, with 7 bases sitting between them. The CDR3 has 13 residues. The CDR3 reads CASSLQSTGELFF. The CDR3 bases are TGTGCCAGCAGCCTACAGAGCACCGGGGAGCTGTTTTTT.

CDR3 region: CSASVDSSGNTIYF. As DNA, the CDR3 is TGCAGTGCTAGTGTAGACAGCTCTGGAAACACCATATATTTT. The gene calls are TRBV20-1 and TRBJ1-3, with a weak D call TRBD1 (5 bases). The CDR3 consists of 14 residues. V gave up 3 bases and J gave up 0 bases, with 9 bases separating them. CDR1 is DFQATT and CDR2 is SNEGSKA in the germline V gene (reference sequence).

The CDR3 DNA sequence: TGTGCCAGCAGCTTGGAAGCGGGGGGTCACAATGAGCAGTTCTTC. Protein sequence: CASSLEAGGHNEQFF. The chain links TRBV5-4 to TRBJ2-1; 9 bases fit TRBD2. Germline CDR1 and CDR2: SGHNT and YYREEE (reference sequence). Trimming cost V 0 bases and J 5 bases; bases outside gene matches: 3. This CDR3 spans 15 amino acids.

This clone has a single count. The chain uses TRBV5-1 and TRBJ2-2, with TRBD1 matching 8 bases. CDR1 SGHRS and CDR2 YFSETQ come from the germline V gene. The CDR3 runs 14 residues. V shed 4 bases, J shed 3 bases, and the junction held 2 bases outside the gene matches. Here the CDR3 DNA reads TGCGCCAGCAGCCCGGACAGGGACACCGGGGAGCTGTTTTTT. Its protein is CASSPDRDTGELFF.

The CDR3 DNA is TGTGCCAGTAGTGTTAGCGGGGGCCAAGAGACCCAGTACTTC. Translation gives CASSVSGGQETQYF. The rearrangement joins TRBV19 to TRBJ2-5; the match to TRBD2 covers 9 bases. With 5 bases clipped from V and 1 base from J, the junction kept 2 bases outside the gene matches. Germline values: CDR1 LNHDA, CDR2 SQIVND (reference sequence). This CDR3 comprises 14 residues.

The chain uses TRBV3-1 (or the pseudogene TRBV3-2) and TRBJ1-1; D not certain. V was trimmed by 2 bases and J by 2 bases, leaving 3 bases between them. Per the germline V gene, CDR1 is LGHDT and CDR2 is YNNKEL (reference sequence). This CDR3 region has 12 residues. The CDR3, as DNA: TGTGCCAGCAGCCAAACAAACACTGAAGCTTTCTTT. Translated: CASSQTNTEAFF.

The CDR3 DNA reads as TGCGCCAGCAGTGAGATTAACTCTGGGGGGGGGTATAAGTACTTC. Amino acids: CASSEINSGGGYKYF. V and J are TRBV10-2 and TRBJ2-7, with 7 bases aligning to TRBD2. Germline V lookup: CDR1 WSHSY, CDR2 SAAADI. The CDR3 totals 15 residues. J gave up 11 bases and V 2 bases, and 15 bases lay outside the gene matches.

The chain has TRBV9 and TRBJ2-7; TRBD1 might be the D (5 bases). CDR1 is SGDLS and CDR2 is YYNGEE in the germline V gene. Trimming took off 0 bases at V and 3 bases at J, with 13 bases between the two ends. The CDR3 covers 15 residues. The CDR3 region is CASSVGEGHRYEQYF. The CDR3 region has the DNA TGTGCCAGCAGCGTAGGGGAAGGACACCGCTACGAGCAGTACTTC.

DNA of the CDR3: TGCGCCAGCAGTGGGCTATCCGGGACAGCAACTTTCTTT. Translated, it gives CASSGLSGTATFF. This rearrangement joins TRBV10-1 to TRBJ1-1; 7 bases are shared with TRBD1. CDR1 and CDR2 (germline): WNHNN, SYGVQD (reference sequence). The CDR3 is made up of 13 amino acids. The junction had 11 bases not matched to a gene; V was cut back by 4 bases and J by 12 bases.

This sequence joins TRBV7-3 and TRBJ2-3, with 10 bases lining up with TRBD2. The CDR3 is 16 amino acids. Germline values: CDR1 SGHTA, CDR2 FQGTGA. V dropped 4 bases and J dropped 6; count of bases not matched to a gene: 10. The CDR3: CASSSRGAGGLDTQYF. The CDR3 region has the DNA TGTGCCAGCAGCTCCCGGGGAGCGGGGGGGCTGGATACGCAGTATTTT.

This sequence joins TRBV7-8 and TRBJ1-6; D is possibly TRBD1 (5 bases). V lost 4 bases, J lost 10 bases, and 14 bases lay in between. CDR1 SGHVS and CDR2 FQNEAQ come from the germline V gene. The CDR3 is made up of 14 amino acids. CDR3 sequence (DNA): TGTGCCAGCAGCTCGATGGGGGGGGTCTCACCCCTCCACTTT. Its translation is CASSSMGGVSPLHF.

V is TRBV5-4 and J is TRBJ1-1; D is ambiguous. Deletions cut 2 bases from V and 0 bases from J, with 8 bases between. The CDR3 length is 14 residues. The germline V gene has CDR1 SGHNT and CDR2 YYREEE (reference sequence). Here the CDR3 reads CASSFQEMNTEAFF. The CDR3 DNA follows: TGTGCCAGCAGCTTCCAGGAAATGAACACTGAAGCTTTCTTT.

The rearrangement joins TRBV11-3 to TRBJ2-7; D might be TRBD2 (6 bases). CDR1 and CDR2 (germline): SGHNT, YENEEA. V lost 1 base and J 3 bases, leaving 16 bases between the germline ends. CDR3 length: 16 amino acids. The CDR3 region is CASSLGGGGKGYEQYF. DNA of the CDR3: TGTGCCAGCAGCTTAGGAGGAGGCGGGAAAGGCTACGAGCAGTACTTC.

This clone was counted once. The rearrangement uses TRBV5-1 and TRBJ1-2; D perhaps matches TRBD1 (5 bases). V lost 2 bases, J lost 8 bases, and 16 bases lay in between. The CDR3 has 14 amino acids. From germline, CDR1 is SGHRS and CDR2 YFSETQ. This CDR3 reads CASSFAGIDGGYTF. For the CDR3, the DNA is TGCGCCAGCAGCTTCGCAGGGATCGACGGCGGCTACACCTTC.

This clone was observed a few times. The chain recombines TRBV9 with TRBJ1-6; 7 nucleotides align to TRBD1. After removal of 0 bases from V and 10 bases from J, the junction contained 10 bases not matched to a gene. This CDR3 comprises 16 residues. Germline V lookup: CDR1 SGDLS, CDR2 YYNGEE. CDR3 protein: CASSVEVGGVESPLHF. The CDR3 coding sequence is TGTGCCAGCAGCGTAGAGGTAGGGGGCGTCGAATCACCCCTCCACTTT.

This rearrangement joins TRBV19 to TRBJ2-1; tentatively, D is TRBD2 (6 bases). This CDR3 contains 14 residues. Germline loops: CDR1 LNHDA, CDR2 SQIVND (reference sequence). Trimming cost V 6 bases and J 12 bases, with 21 bases left between them. The CDR3 DNA is TGTGCCAGTAGCCCCCCGGGGGAAGCCGCGCGGCAGTTCTTC. Translated, it gives CASSPPGEAARQFF.

The CDR3 coding sequence is TGTGCCAGCAGCTTAGCCGGGACAGGGAATGAAAAACTGTTTTTT. Encoded protein: CASSLAGTGNEKLFF. The chain couples TRBV7-9 to TRBJ1-4; 9 bases match TRBD1. This CDR3 spans 15 amino acids. CDR1 is SEHNR and CDR2 is FQNEAQ in the germline V gene (reference sequence). V was pared by 0 bases and J by 5 bases, with 1 base of the junction left unmatched.